The source of this T cell receptor beta chain is a study of metastatic and nonmetastatic thyroid tumors (dated by TCRdb to 2018 to 2021). Regarding the research as a whole: For patients with malignant and with benign thyroid disease, the researchers compared repertoires between peripheral blood samples and tumor or nodule tissue samples.

Measured from the cysteine to the phenylalanine, the CDR3 is 15 residues long. Only the CDR3 DNA is retained, 45 bases long and in frame from the first base. Between the V and J ends, shortened by 5 bases and 6 bases respectively, the junction contains 18 bases. The germline V gene sets CDR1 to SGHAT and CDR2 to FQNNGV. This clone was counted ten times or more. Its antigen remains undetermined. Per-base quality was not reported, and no clone a single base away is much larger than it. Summary of the overall study and its limitations: TCR beta diversity was reported as significantly higher in malignant tumors than in benign nodules, in both blood and tumor samples.

No treatment had been received by any patient before thyroid surgery. Using T-cell receptor beta sequencing, the researchers looked back retrospectively at clinical samples from patients, gathered between about 2011 and 2019. The method behind the library was PCR. Sequencing took place on an Illumina HiSeq 4000. The TCR beta-chain CDR3 region of each patient was profiled by high-throughput sequencing. The study's processing was this. The researchers built a classifier to tell apart papillary thyroid cancer patients with distant metastasis, based on CDR3 differences among clinicopathological groups. To measure repertoire diversity the researchers used the Shannon index, while the Morisita-Horn index served to gauge how similar the tumor and blood repertoires were. The public reads were reprocessed in TCRdb via fastp at Q25 and MiXCR, keeping in-frame beta chains. The V and J calls and clone size come from TCRdb's table, not from the authors' own analysis. The table for this sample lists 25,000 or so clones; 15% of them were counted only once. Around a sixth of the sample is taken by the ten largest.

The sequence was collected from a male donor with papillary thyroid cancer or a benign thyroid nodule (not recorded which). Some clones in this sample may be carry-over from other donors' samples. The sequenced material came from blood. The chain was built from TRBV11-2 and TRBJ2-3; the D gene identity is not certain. Read as DNA, the sequence is TGTGCCAGCAGCCCAGGACCCCAACGGTCTGATACGCAGTATTTT. It encodes CASSPGPQRSDTQYF. The reference TRBV11-2 and TRBJ2-3 proteins fill in what lies around the CDR3, so the full variable domain reads EAGVAQSPRYKIIEKRQSVAFWCNPISGHATLYWYQQILGQGPKLLIQFQNNGVVDDSQLPKDRFSAERLKGVDSTLKIQPAKLEDSAVYLCASSPGPQRSDTQYFGPGTRLTVL.